Sequencing of this T cell receptor (beta chain) was carried out in a study of OX40 agonist ivuxolimab in advanced cancers. In the study overall: Every 2 weeks, ivuxolimab was infused into the patients intravenously at between 0.01 and 10 mg/kg. Three patients, one with hepatocellular carcinoma and two with cutaneous melanoma, achieved partial responses. Findings of the study overall: Some nonresponders additionally presented with little normalized T-cell clonal expansion.

For this clone: Its antigen is undetermined.

Anyone with autoimmune disease history or systemic immunosuppression was excluded. Sequencing used immunoSEQ multiplex PCR; TCRdb keeps in-frame clones, though not all of them. The sample records some 80,000 clones, nearly 95% being singletons. The germline V gene has CDR1 SGHTA and CDR2 FQGTGA. The CDR3 is made up of 16 amino acids. Trimming at V came to 6 bases and at J to 3 bases, leaving 10 bases not matched to a gene. The source is an adult with an advanced solid tumor such as melanoma, head and neck, liver or kidney cancer. This material consisted of CD4+ or CD8+ T cells sorted from blood, taken in a trial of the OX40 agonist ivuxolimab. This chain joins TRBV7-3 and TRBJ2-2, with TRBD2 matching over 7 bases. The CDR3 nucleotides read TGTGCCAGCAGTCCTTCCCCTAGCGGATACACCGGGGAGCTGTTTTTT. This encodes CASSPSPSGYTGELFF.